This T cell receptor (beta chain) was profiled in a study of vaccination effects on CD4 cells after COVID-19. Sequencing followed a ViraFEST assay step that expanded antigen-specific CD4+ T cells with viral peptide pools. Subsequent to 10 days of culture, CD4+ T cells were isolated. The vaccine recipients had no prior SARS-CoV-2 infection, with negative nucleocapsid antibodies. Half-medium exchanges with IL-2 medium took place on days 3 and 7. Using immunoSEQ multiplex PCR, the repertoire was profiled, and TCRdb retains in-frame clones only, with some absent. This table has 52,000 or so clones, around 67% appearing once. About this clone: What it binds is unknown.

This CDR3 contains 12 residues. CDR1 and CDR2 from the germline V gene are MNHEY and SVGAGI. The germline V and J ends were trimmed by 7 bases and 8 bases, with 14 bases remaining between them. This specimen was CD4+ T cells from PBMCs cultured with SARS-CoV-2 spike peptides, taken before COVID-19 vaccination. This receptor was taken from a human donor who received a COVID-19 vaccine. This chain uses TRBV6-5 with TRBJ1-2; a weak D match, TRBD1 (5 bases). CDR3 in amino acids: CASTNRGFGYTF. DNA for the CDR3: TGTGCCAGCACTAACCGGGGCTTCGGCTACACCTTC.